These 9 T cell receptor beta chains were all obtained from the same sample, sequenced in a study of CD8+ T cells in alopecia areata. Following RNA extraction, reverse transcription yielded cDNA that acted as the sequencing template. The method was immunoSEQ multiplex PCR; TCRdb's version includes in-frame clones alone and lacks a portion of them. The table lists some 120,000 clones, roughly 50% of them singletons, with 10% to 15% in the top ten. Treatment described: oral pan-JAK inhibitor, 5-10 mg twice daily. This sample comprised CD8+ T cells sorted from blood, obtained at week 24, from a patient treated with tofacitinib. The source of these receptors is a human donor with alopecia areata.

The chain is built from TRBV4-3 and TRBJ2-3, with D perhaps matching TRBD2 (5 bases). Germline V CDR1 and CDR2: LGHNA, YSLEER. The CDR3 has 14 amino acids. V lost 1 base and J lost 0, with 5 bases in between. Here the CDR3 DNA reads TGCGCCAGCAGCCAAGCGGGGAGCACAGATACGCAGTATTTT. Protein sequence: CASSQAGSTDTQYF.

This clone was detected a few times. The chain joins TRBV6-5 to TRBJ2-7, with 12 bases identical to TRBD2. The V gene end was trimmed by 6 bases and the J gene end by 0 bases; junction bases not matched to a gene: 3. Germline V CDR1 and CDR2: MNHEY, SVGAGI. The CDR3 is 15 residues long. The chain's CDR3 is CASRVLAGGSYEQYF. CDR3 DNA: TGTGCCAGCAGGGTACTAGCGGGGGGCTCCTACGAGCAGTACTTC.

The chain combines TRBV9 with TRBJ1-1, with TRBD1 identical over 9 bases. V lost 0 bases, J lost 0 bases, and 6 bases stayed unmatched. The length of the CDR3 is 17 residues. Germline assignment: CDR1 SGDLS and CDR2 YYNGEE. DNA of the CDR3: TGTGCCAGCAGCGTAGAGGACAGGGGAGGTATGAACACTGAAGCTTTCTTT. This encodes CASSVEDRGGMNTEAFF.

This chain connects TRBV15 to TRBJ1-5, with a possible D match to TRBD1 (5 bases). Germline CDR1 is LNHNV and CDR2 is YYDKDF (reference sequence). Trimming cost V 0 bases and J 6 bases, with 12 bases left between them. The CDR3 length is 15 residues. In DNA, the CDR3 is TGTGCCACCAGCAGAGATCGAGGGGAAGGTCAGCCCCAGCATTTT. This sequence encodes CATSRDRGEGQPQHF.

V is TRBV16 and J is TRBJ2-3; D is ambiguous. Germline CDR1 reads KGHSY; CDR2 reads FQNENV. This CDR3 contains 12 residues. Trimming shortened V by 3 bases and J by 6 bases, and 7 bases separated the two germline ends. In DNA, the CDR3 is TGTGCCAGCAGCCAGCATGCGGATACGCAGTATTTT. Translating it yields CASSQHADTQYF.

This clone was seen a handful of times. The CDR3, as DNA: TGTGCCAGCAGCTTAGGGCAGGGCCAGTACTTC. Translating gives CASSLGQGQYF. The rearrangement links TRBV11-2 to TRBJ2-5; TRBD1 is a possible D gene (5 bases). The CDR3 extends over 11 amino acids. V lost 1 base to trimming and J lost 10 bases, with 7 bases between them. Germline V CDR1 and CDR2: SGHAT, FQNNGV.

The genes are TRBV5-1 and TRBJ1-5, with D possibly being TRBD1 (5 bases). The CDR3 totals 14 residues. Germline V gene sequence: CDR1 SGHRS, CDR2 YFSETQ. V gave up 1 base and J gave up 7 bases, with 12 bases separating them. The CDR3 nucleotides read TGCGCCAGCAGCTTGCGAGGGGAGGGACAGCCCCAGCATTTT. Protein: CASSLRGEGQPQHF.

The chain joins TRBV4-2 to TRBJ2-7; D perhaps matches TRBD2 (5 bases). Trimming cost V 0 bases and J 4 bases, with 13 bases left between them. CDR1 is LGHNA, CDR2 YNFKEQ, per germline. CDR3 size: 15 residues. This CDR3 is CASSQDIGETYEQYF. The DNA for the CDR3 is TGTGCCAGCAGCCAAGATATCGGGGAGACGTACGAGCAGTACTTC.

The chain couples TRBV6-6 to TRBJ2-3; the match to TRBD2 covers 9 bases. V was clipped by 8 bases and J by 1 base; unmatched bases: 4. CDR3 length: 14 amino acids. Germline V lookup: CDR1 MNHNY, CDR2 SVGAGI (reference sequence). In DNA form, the CDR3 reads TGTGCCAGCGGGCCTAGCGGGGGCACAGATACGCAGTATTTT. Translating gives CASGPSGGTDTQYF.